This T cell receptor (beta chain) was found in a study of blood T cell repertoires in COVID-19. Overall study: Specimens from acute and convalescent COVID-19 originated in the United States, Italy and Spain. Nucleic acid was either cDNA or gDNA, and it came from T cells, B-cell-depleted T cells, or PBMCs.

Authors' processing steps: Quantification of nucleated cells was approximated via reference gene primer amplification. This table comes from immunoSEQ multiplex PCR, and its TCRdb copy is limited to in-frame clones, with some not included. V and J calls and clone size are those listed in that table; D and trimming were worked out from the DNA. The table shows more than 100,000 clones, with 75% to 90% occurring only once. Germline V gene data show CDR1 as LGHNA and CDR2 as YNFKEQ. The V end was cut by 1 base, the J end by 3 bases, with 9 bases between. This CDR3 region has 14 residues. Input material: peripheral blood. The rearrangement joins TRBV4-2 to TRBJ2-5, with D hard to call. The receptor was isolated from a woman in her 70s with acute or convalescent COVID-19. CDR3 DNA sequence: TGTGCCAGCAGCCAAGTGGTAGAAGAAGAGACCCAGTACTTC. Amino acid sequence: CASSQVVEEETQYF.